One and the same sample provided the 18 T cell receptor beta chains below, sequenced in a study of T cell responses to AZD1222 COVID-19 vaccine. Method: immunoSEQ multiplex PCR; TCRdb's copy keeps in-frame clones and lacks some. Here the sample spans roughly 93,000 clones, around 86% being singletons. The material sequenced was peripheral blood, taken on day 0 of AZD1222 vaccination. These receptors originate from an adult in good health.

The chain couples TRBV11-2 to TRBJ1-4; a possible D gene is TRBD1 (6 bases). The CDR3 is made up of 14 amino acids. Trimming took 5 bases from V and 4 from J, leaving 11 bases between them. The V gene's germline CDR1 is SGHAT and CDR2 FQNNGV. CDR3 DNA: TGTGCCAGCAGCCCGGGACACGGTAATGAAAAACTGTTTTTT. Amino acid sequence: CASSPGHGNEKLFF.

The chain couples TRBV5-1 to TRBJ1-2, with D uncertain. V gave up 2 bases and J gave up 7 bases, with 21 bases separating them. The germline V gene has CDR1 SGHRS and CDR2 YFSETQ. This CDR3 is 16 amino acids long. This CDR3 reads CASSFNARADNLGYTF. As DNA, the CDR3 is TGCGCCAGCAGCTTCAATGCCCGGGCGGATAACCTTGGCTACACCTTC.

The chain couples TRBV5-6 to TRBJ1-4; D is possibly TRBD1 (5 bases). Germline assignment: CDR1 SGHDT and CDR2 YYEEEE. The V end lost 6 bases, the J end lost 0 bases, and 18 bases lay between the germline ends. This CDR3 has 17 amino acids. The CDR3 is CASTAADSYATNEKLFF. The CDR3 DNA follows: TGTGCCAGCACCGCCGCCGACAGCTATGCAACTAATGAAAAACTGTTTTTT.

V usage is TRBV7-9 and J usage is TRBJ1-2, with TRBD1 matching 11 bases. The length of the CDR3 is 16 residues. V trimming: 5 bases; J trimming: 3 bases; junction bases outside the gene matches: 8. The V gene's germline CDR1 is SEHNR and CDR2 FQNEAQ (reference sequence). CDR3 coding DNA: TGTGCCAGCAGCCTCCCCGGACAGGGGGCTGACTATGGCTACACCTTC. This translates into CASSLPGQGADYGYTF.

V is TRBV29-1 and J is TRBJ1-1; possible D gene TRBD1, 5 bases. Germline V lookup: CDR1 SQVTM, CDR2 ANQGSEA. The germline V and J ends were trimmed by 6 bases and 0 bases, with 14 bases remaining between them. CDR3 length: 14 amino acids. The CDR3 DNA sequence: TGCAGCGTGGTGGGGGAGGGCATGAACACTGAAGCTTTCTTT. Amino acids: CSVVGEGMNTEAFF.

The CDR3 DNA follows: TGTGCCAGCAGCCCAACATTGAAATCCTACAATGAGCAGTTCTTC. Its protein is CASSPTLKSYNEQFF. J is TRBJ2-1 and V is TRBV2, with no clear D. CDR1 SNHLY and CDR2 FYNNEI come from the germline V gene. This CDR3 is 15 amino acids long. Trimming removed 6 bases from V and 1 base from J, with 13 bases in between.

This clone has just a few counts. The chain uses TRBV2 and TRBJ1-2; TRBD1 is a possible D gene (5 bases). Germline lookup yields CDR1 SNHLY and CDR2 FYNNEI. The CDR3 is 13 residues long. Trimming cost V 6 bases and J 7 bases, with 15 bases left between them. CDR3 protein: CASSPGPGRGYTF. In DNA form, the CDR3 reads TGTGCCAGCAGCCCGGGGCCAGGTCGTGGCTACACCTTC.

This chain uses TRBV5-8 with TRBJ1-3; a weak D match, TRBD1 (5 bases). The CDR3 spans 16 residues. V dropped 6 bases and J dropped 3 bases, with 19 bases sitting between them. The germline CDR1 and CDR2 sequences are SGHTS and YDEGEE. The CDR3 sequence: CASITVTADVGNTIYF. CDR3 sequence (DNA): TGTGCCAGCATCACTGTGACAGCCGATGTTGGAAACACCATATATTTT.

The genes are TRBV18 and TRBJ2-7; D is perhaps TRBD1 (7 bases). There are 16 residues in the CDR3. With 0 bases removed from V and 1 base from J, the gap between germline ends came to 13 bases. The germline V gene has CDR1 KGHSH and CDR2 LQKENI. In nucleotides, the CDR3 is TGTGCCAGCTCACCACCGGACAGGCGGGGTTCCTACGAGCAGTACTTC. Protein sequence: CASSPPDRRGSYEQYF. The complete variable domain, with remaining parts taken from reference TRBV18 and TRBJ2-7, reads NAGVMQNPRHLVRRRGQEARLRCSPMKGHSHVYWYRQLPEEGLKFMVYLQKENIIDESGMPKERFSAEFPKEGPSILRIQQVVRGDSAAYFCASSPPDRRGSYEQYFGPGTRLTVT.

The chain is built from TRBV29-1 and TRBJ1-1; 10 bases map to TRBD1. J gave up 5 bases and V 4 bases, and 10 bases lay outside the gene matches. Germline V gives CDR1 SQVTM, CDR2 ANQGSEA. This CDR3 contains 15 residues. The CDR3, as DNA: TGCAGCGTTGGGAGGACAGGGGGTTTGGAAACTGAAGCTTTCTTT. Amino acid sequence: CSVGRTGGLETEAFF.

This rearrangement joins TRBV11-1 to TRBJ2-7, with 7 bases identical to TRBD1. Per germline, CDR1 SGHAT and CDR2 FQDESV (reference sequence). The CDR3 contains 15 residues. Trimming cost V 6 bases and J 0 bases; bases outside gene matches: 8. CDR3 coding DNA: TGTGCCAGCAGGAGTCGGGACAGTAGCTCCTACGAGCAGTACTTC. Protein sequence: CASRSRDSSSYEQYF.

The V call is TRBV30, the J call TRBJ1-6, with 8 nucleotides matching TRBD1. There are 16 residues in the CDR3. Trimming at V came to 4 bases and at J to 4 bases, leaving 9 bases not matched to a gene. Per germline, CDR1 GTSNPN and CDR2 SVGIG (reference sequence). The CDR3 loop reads CAWTTDRGPYNSPLHF. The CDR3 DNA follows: TGTGCCTGGACAACCGACAGGGGACCTTATAATTCACCCCTCCACTTT.

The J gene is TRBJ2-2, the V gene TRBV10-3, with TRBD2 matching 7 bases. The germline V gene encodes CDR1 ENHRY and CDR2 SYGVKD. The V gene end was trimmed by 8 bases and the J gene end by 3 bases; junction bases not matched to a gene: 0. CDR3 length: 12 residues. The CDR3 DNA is TGTGCCATCCGGGGGGACACCGGGGAGCTGTTTTTT. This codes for CAIRGDTGELFF.

The CDR3 sequence: CASSLSDGTGQFF. For the CDR3, the DNA is TGTGCCAGCAGCTTATCTGACGGAACCGGGCAGTTCTTC. The chain combines TRBV7-3 with TRBJ2-1; D unresolved. Germline CDR1 SGHTA, CDR2 FQGTGA. The CDR3 contains 13 residues. V lost 2 bases to trimming and J lost 12 bases, with 14 bases between them.

The CDR3 loop is CASSLARGTSATDTQYF. The CDR3 coding sequence is TGTGCCAGCAGCTTGGCGCGGGGGACTAGCGCCACAGATACGCAGTATTTT. The chain couples TRBV5-4 to TRBJ2-3; 10 bases line up with TRBD2. The germline CDR1 and CDR2 sequences are SGHNT and YYREEE (reference sequence). After removal of 0 bases from V and 2 bases from J, the junction contained 6 bases not matched to a gene. This CDR3 is 17 amino acids long.

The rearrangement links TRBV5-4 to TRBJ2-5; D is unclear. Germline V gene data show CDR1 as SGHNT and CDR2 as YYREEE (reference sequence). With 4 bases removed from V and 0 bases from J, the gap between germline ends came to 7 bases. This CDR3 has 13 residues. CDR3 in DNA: TGTGCCAGCAGCCCCGACTACCAAGAGACCCAGTACTTC. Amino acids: CASSPDYQETQYF. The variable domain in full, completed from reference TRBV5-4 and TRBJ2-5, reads ETGVTQSPTHLIKTRGQQVTLRCSSQSGHNTVSWYQQALGQGPQFIFQYYREEENGRGNFPPRFSGLQFPNYSSELNVNALELDDSALYLCASSPDYQETQYFGPGTRLLVL.

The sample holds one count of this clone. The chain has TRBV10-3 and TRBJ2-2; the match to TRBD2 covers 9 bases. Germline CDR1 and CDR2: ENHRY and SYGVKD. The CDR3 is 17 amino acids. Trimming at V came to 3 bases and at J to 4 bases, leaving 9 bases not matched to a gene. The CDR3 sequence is CAISDPGLARGTGELFF. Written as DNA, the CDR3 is TGTGCCATCAGTGACCCGGGACTAGCTAGGGGCACCGGGGAGCTGTTTTTT.

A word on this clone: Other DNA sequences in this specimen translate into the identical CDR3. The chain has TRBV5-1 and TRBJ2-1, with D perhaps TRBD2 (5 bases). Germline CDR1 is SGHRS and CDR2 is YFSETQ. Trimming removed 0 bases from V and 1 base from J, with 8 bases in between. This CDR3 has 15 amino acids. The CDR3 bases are TGCGCCAGCAGCTTGGTAAGCGGATCCTACAATGAGCAGTTCTTC. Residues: CASSLVSGSYNEQFF.